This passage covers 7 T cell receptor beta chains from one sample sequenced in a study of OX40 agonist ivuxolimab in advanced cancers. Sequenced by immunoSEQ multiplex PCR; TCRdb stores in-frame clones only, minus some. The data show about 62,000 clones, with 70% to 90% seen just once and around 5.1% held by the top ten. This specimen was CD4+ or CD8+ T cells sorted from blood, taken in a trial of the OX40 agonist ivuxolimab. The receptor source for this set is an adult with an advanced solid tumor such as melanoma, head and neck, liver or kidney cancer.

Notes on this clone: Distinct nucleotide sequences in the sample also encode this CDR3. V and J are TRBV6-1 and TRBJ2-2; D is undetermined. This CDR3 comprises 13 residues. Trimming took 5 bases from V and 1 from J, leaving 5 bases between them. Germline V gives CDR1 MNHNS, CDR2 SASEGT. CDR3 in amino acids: CASSQGNTGELFF. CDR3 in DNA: TGTGCCAGCAGTCAAGGGAACACCGGGGAGCTGTTTTTT.

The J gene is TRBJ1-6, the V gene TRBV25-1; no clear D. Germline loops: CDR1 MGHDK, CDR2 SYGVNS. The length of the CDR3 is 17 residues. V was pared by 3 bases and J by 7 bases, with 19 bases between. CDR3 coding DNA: TGTGCCAGCAGTGAGACTGCTGGCCTACAACGAAATTCACCCCTCCACTTT. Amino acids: CASSETAGLQRNSPLHF.

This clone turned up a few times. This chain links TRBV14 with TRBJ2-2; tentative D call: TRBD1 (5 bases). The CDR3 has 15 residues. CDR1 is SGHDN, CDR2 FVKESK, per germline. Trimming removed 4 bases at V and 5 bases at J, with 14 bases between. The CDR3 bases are TGTGCCAGCAGCCTCGCCGCAGGGCGTACCGGGGAGCTGTTTTTT. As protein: CASSLAAGRTGELFF.

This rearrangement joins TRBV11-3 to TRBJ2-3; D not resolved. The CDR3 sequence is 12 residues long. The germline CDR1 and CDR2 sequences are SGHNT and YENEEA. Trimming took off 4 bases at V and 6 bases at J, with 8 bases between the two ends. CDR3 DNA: TGTGCCAGCAGCTCGGGCGTGGATACGCAGTATTTT. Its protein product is CASSSGVDTQYF.

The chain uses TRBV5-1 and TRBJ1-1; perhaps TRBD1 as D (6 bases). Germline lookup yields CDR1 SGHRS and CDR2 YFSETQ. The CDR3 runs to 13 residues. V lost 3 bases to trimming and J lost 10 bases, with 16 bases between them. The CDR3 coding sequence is TGCGCCAGCAGCTCTCCCCGCGGGGGCGCAGCTTTCTTT. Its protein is CASSSPRGGAAFF.

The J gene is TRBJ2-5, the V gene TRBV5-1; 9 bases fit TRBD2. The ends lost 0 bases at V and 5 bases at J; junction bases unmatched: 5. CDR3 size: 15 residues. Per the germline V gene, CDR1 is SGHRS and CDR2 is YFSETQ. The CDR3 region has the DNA TGCGCCAGCAGCTTGGATCTAGCGGGGTACGAGACCCAGTACTTC. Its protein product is CASSLDLAGYETQYF. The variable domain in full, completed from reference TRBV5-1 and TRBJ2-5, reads KAGVTQTPRYLIKTRGQQVTLSCSPISGHRSVSWYQQTPGQGLQFLFEYFSETQRNKGNFPGRFSGRQFSNSRSEMNVSTLELGDSALYLCASSLDLAGYETQYFGPGTRLLVL.

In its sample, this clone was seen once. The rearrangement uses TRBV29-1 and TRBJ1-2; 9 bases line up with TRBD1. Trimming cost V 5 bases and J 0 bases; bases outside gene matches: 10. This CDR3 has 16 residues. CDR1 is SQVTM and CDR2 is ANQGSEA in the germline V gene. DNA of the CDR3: TGCAGCGTTCGGGGGACAGGGCGAGGCTCTAACTATGGCTACACCTTC. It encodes CSVRGTGRGSNYGYTF.